Listed below are T cell receptor beta chains from one sample, sequenced in a study of Graves' ophthalmopathy and Graves' hyperthyroidism. TCRdb fed the multiplex PCR reads into MiXCR, producing one record per CDR3 protein. In the table there are 350,000 to 450,000 distinct CDR3 sequences, 21% of which are singletons. The sample consisted of peripheral blood. All receptors come from a woman under 30 with stable Graves' hyperthyroidism. Each CDR3 is given with its conserved first and last residue. The D gene is left open where the match is weak. Not all rows give a size; the values are once, few, many and, for expanded clones, a class.

d_call	j_call	v_call	clone_size	cdr3_aa	cdr3_nt
NA	TRBJ1-5	TRBV20-1	few	CSAPPTGNQPQHF	TGCAGTGCTCCCCCCACGGGGAATCAGCCCCAGCATTTT
NA	TRBJ2-5	TRBV5-1	many	CASSKPKETQYF	TGCGCCAGCAGCAAGCCGAAAGAGACCCAGTACTTC
TRBD1	TRBJ1-2	TRBV18	few	CASSTNRGDYGYTF	TGTGCCAGCTCCACAAACAGGGGAGATTATGGCTACACCTTC
NA	TRBJ2-2	TRBV12-3/TRBV12-4	many	CASGNREKEAGELFF	TGTGCCAGCGGAAACCGGGAGAAAGAGGCCGGGGAGCTGTTTTTT
TRBD1	TRBJ1-2	TRBV12-3/TRBV12-4	once	CASTPGTATYGYTF	TGTGCCAGCACTCCCGGGACAGCCACTTATGGCTACACCTTC
NA	TRBJ2-7	TRBV12-3/TRBV12-4	many	CASSLRDISYEQYF	TGTGCCAGCAGCTTACGGGACATAAGTTACGAGCAGTACTTC
TRBD2	TRBJ2-5	TRBV6-2/TRBV6-3	NA	CASSYFRGGKKEETQYF	TGTGCCAGCAGTTACTTCCGGGGGGGCAAGAAGGAAGAGACCCAGTACTTC
TRBD2	TRBJ2-2	TRBV5-1	few	CASSTPSGPSTGELFF	TGCGCCAGCAGCACCCCTAGCGGGCCCTCCACCGGGGAGCTGTTTTTT
NA	TRBJ1-1	TRBV6-2/TRBV6-3	many	CASSYTLDRNTEAFF	TGTGCCAGCAGTTACACCCTAGACCGGAACACTGAAGCTTTCTTT
TRBD2	TRBJ2-7	TRBV6-5	NA	CASRPPTSGSSYEQYF	TGTGCCAGCAGACCCCCTACTAGCGGGAGCTCCTACGAGCAGTACTTC
NA	TRBJ1-1	TRBV3-1	NA	CASSQASSNTEAFF	TGTGCCAGCAGCCAAGCATCGTCGAACACTGAAGCTTTCTTT
TRBD1	TRBJ2-7	TRBV6-5	many	CASSPGQGESYEQYF	TGTGCCAGCAGCCCCGGACAGGGGGAGTCCTACGAGCAGTACTTC
NA	TRBJ2-7	TRBV18	NA	CASSPASRSSYEQYF	TGTGCCAGCTCACCAGCCTCTAGGAGCTCCTACGAGCAGTACTTC
NA	TRBJ2-2	TRBV6-1	NA	CASTGVGSTGELFF	TGTGCCAGCACTGGAGTGGGATCCACCGGGGAGCTGTTTTTT
TRBD2	TRBJ2-5	TRBV12-3/TRBV12-4	NA	CASSLAFAGGRETQYF	TGTGCCAGCAGTTTAGCGTTCGCGGGGGGCAGGGAGACCCAGTACTTC
NA	TRBJ2-5	TRBV20-1	many	CSARPEETQYF	TGCAGTGCTCGACCCGAAGAGACCCAGTACTTC
NA	TRBJ2-5	TRBV28	many	CASSLLGTGETQYF	TGTGCCAGCAGTTTATTAGGGACCGGGGAGACCCAGTACTTC
TRBD1	TRBJ2-7	TRBV6-1	many	CASREQGLPYEQYF	TGTGCCAGCAGAGAACAGGGGCTACCCTACGAGCAGTACTTC
NA	TRBJ2-4	TRBV11-2	many	CASSPGNIQYF	TGTGCCAGCAGCCCAGGGAACATTCAGTACTTC
NA	TRBJ2-5	TRBV11-2	many	CASNPRGGQETQYF	TGTGCCAGCAACCCCCGAGGGGGCCAAGAGACCCAGTACTTC
NA	TRBJ2-6	TRBV28	NA	CASTLLWGPGANVLTF	TGTGCCAGCACCCTACTTTGGGGTCCCGGGGCCAACGTCCTGACTTTC
NA	TRBJ1-2	TRBV9	many	CASSVSLRSVDSSFYGYTF	TGTGCCAGCAGCGTAAGTCTTCGGTCGGTGGACAGCTCGTTCTATGGCTACACCTTC
NA	TRBJ2-7	TRBV7-2	many	CASSLDGYSYEQYF	TGTGCCAGCAGCTTAGATGGGTACTCCTACGAGCAGTACTTC
NA	TRBJ2-5	TRBV20-1	few	CSARDHMGARSSIQETQYF	TGCAGTGCTAGAGATCACATGGGGGCCCGCAGTTCAATCCAAGAGACCCAGTACTTC
TRBD2	TRBJ2-7	TRBV7-3	NA	CASSSSGGAEYEQYF	TGTGCCAGCAGCTCTAGCGGGGGGGCGGAGTACGAGCAGTACTTC
TRBD1	TRBJ2-7	TRBV6-2/TRBV6-3	many	CASSPGQGVDEQYF	TGTGCCAGCAGTCCCGGACAGGGAGTGGACGAGCAGTACTTC
TRBD2	TRBJ2-7	TRBV6-2/TRBV6-3	many	CASSYSKGLLAGGSAYEQYF	TGTGCCAGCAGTTACTCGAAGGGTTTACTAGCGGGAGGGAGCGCGTACGAGCAGTACTTC
TRBD1	TRBJ1-1	TRBV11-2	many	CASSLVRTGGIRNTEAFF	TGTGCCAGCAGCTTAGTTCGGACAGGGGGCATCAGGAACACTGAAGCTTTCTTT
TRBD1	TRBJ1-1	TRBV12-3/TRBV12-4	NA	CASFRGEGTEAFF	TGTGCCAGCTTCAGGGGGGAGGGAACTGAAGCTTTCTTT
TRBD1	TRBJ1-2	TRBV11-3	many	CASSFGQGLGYGYTF	TGTGCCAGCAGCTTCGGACAGGGACTAGGCTATGGCTACACCTTC
NA	TRBJ1-1	TRBV5-1	many	CASRPSLVGNTEAFF	TGCGCCAGCAGGCCCAGCTTGGTCGGTAACACTGAAGCTTTCTTT
NA	TRBJ2-7	TRBV4-3	many	CASSQGTAQYF	TGCGCCAGCAGCCAAGGTACGGCGCAGTACTTC
NA	TRBJ2-7	TRBV30	few	CAWSVGRAAYEQYF	TGTGCCTGGAGTGTAGGAAGGGCGGCCTACGAGCAGTACTTC
TRBD2	TRBJ2-5	TRBV6-1	many	CASAGTSEKETQYF	TGTGCCAGCGCCGGGACTAGCGAGAAAGAGACCCAGTACTTC
TRBD1	TRBJ2-7	TRBV9	once	CASSVGGQGIYEQYF	TGTGCCAGCAGCGTAGGAGGACAGGGCATCTACGAGCAGTACTTC
TRBD1	TRBJ2-5	TRBV24-1	NA	CATSVGTVQETQYF	TGTGCCACCAGTGTAGGGACAGTCCAAGAGACCCAGTACTTC
NA	TRBJ2-5	TRBV29-1	many	CSVAQGTGQETQYF	TGCAGCGTGGCACAGGGTACCGGCCAAGAGACCCAGTACTTC
NA	TRBJ1-1	TRBV30	NA	CAHSGQLNTEAFF	TGTGCCCACAGCGGGCAGCTGAACACTGAAGCTTTCTTT
NA	TRBJ2-7	TRBV6-5	NA	CASSYASGKRGEQYF	TGTGCCAGCAGTTACGCTTCGGGAAAAAGGGGCGAGCAGTACTTC
NA	TRBJ1-1	TRBV7-3	few	CASSLEGSGTEAFF	TGTGCCAGCAGCTTAGAGGGTTCGGGCACTGAAGCTTTCTTT
NA	TRBJ1-1	TRBV7-7	many	CASSPKVGDEAFF	TGTGCCAGCAGCCCTAAGGTTGGGGATGAAGCTTTCTTT
NA	TRBJ1-1	TRBV3-1	NA	CASSQVPEAEAFF	TGTGCCAGCAGCCAAGTTCCTGAGGCCGAAGCTTTCTTT
TRBD1	TRBJ2-5	TRBV19	many	CASSIRGPQETQYF	TGTGCCAGTAGTATTAGGGGGCCCCAAGAGACCCAGTACTTC